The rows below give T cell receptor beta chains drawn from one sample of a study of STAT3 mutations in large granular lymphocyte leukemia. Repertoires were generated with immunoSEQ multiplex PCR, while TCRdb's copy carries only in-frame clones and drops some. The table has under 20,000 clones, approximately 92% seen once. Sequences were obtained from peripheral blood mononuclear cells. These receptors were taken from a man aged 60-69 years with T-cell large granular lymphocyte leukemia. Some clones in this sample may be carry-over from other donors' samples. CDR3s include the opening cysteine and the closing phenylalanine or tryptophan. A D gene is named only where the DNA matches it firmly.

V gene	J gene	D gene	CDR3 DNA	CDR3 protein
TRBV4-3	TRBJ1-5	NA	TGCGCCAGCAGCCAATCGGCAGCAAGCAATCAGCCCCAGCATTTT	CASSQSAASNQPQHF
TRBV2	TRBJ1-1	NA	TGTGCCAGCAGTGAAGGGTGGGAATTGGGCGCTTTCTTT	CASSEGWELGAFF
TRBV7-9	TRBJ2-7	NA	TGTGCCAGCAGCCCGCAGGGATGGCAGTACTTC	CASSPQGWQYF
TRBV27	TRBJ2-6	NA	TGTGCCAGCAGTCCCCGGACACAGGGTGGGGCCAACGTCCTGACTTTC	CASSPRTQGGANVLTF
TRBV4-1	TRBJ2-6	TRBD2	TGCGCCAGCAGCCTCCGGGAGGGCCCTGGGGCCAACGTCCTGACTTTC	CASSLREGPGANVLTF
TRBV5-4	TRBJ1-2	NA	TGTGCCAGCAGCTTATCCCAGGGCCTATATACCTTC	CASSLSQGLYTF
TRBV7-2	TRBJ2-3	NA	TGTGCCAGCAGCCAGTCCCCTGGGAGTACGCAGTATTTT	CASSQSPGSTQYF
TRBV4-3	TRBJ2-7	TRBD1	TGCGCCAGCAGCCAAGTTCAGGGGGCCGGGGAGCAGTACTTC	CASSQVQGAGEQYF
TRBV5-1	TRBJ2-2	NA	TGCGCCAGCAGCTTACTAGCTATCTCGACTGCCGGGGAGCTGTTTTTT	CASSLLAISTAGELFF
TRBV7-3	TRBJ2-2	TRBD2	TGTGCCAGCAGCTCGCAAGCGGGACCCGGGGAGCTGTTTTTT	CASSSQAGPGELFF
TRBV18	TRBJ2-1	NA	TGTGCCAGCTCACTCCCCGGTTCCAGGGAGAATGAGCAGTTCTTC	CASSLPGSRENEQFF
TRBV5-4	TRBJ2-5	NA	TGTGCCAGCAGCTTGGGGCAGCAAGAGACCCAGTACTTC	CASSLGQQETQYF
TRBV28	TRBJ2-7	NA	TGTGCCAGCAGTTTATGGGTCGACGAGCAGTACTTC	CASSLWVDEQYF
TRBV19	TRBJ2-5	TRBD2	TGTGCCAGTAGTATAGATATAGCTAGCGGGAGCGAGACCCAGTACTTC	CASSIDIASGSETQYF
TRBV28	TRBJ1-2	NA	TGTGCCAGCAGTTTAGTGGACAGAATATTTGGCTACACCTTC	CASSLVDRIFGYTF
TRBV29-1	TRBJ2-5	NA	TGCAGCGTTAGCAGAGGTGAGACCCAGTACTTC	CSVSRGETQYF
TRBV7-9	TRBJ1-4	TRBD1	TGTGCCAGCAGCTTAGCGTTGGGACAGGGAAATGAAAAACTGTTTTTT	CASSLALGQGNEKLFF
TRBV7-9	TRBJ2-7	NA	TGTGCCAGCAGCTTAGCCTCCTGGGGGACTGAGATCTACGAGCAGTACTTC	CASSLASWGTEIYEQYF
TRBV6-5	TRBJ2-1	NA	TGTGCCAGCAGGGAGCGGATTTCGGGGAATGAGCAGTTCTTC	CASRERISGNEQFF
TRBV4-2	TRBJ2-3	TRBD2	TGTGCCAGCAGCCAAGTCCTCCTAGCGGGAGGGAAGGCAGATACGCAGTATTTT	CASSQVLLAGGKADTQYF
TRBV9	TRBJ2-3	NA	TGTGCCAGCAGCGTCCTCTGGGACCTAGATACGCAGTATTTT	CASSVLWDLDTQYF
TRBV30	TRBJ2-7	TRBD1	TGTGCCTGGAGTGTAGACAGGGGGCTATACGAGCAGTACTTC	CAWSVDRGLYEQYF
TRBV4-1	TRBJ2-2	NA	TGCGCCAGCAGCCAAGGTGCGGCAGGAGCCGGGGAGCTGTTTTTT	CASSQGAAGAGELFF
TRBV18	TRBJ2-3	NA	TGTGCCAGCTCACCCGGACCCACGGGTCCGCAGTATTTT	CASSPGPTGPQYF
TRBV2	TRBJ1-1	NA	TGTGCCAGCAGGGCAGAAGGGGGGAACACTGAAGCTTTCTTT	CASRAEGGNTEAFF
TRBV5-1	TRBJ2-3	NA	TGCGCCAGCAGCTCTTCGGGACCCACAACCGGTACGCAGTATTTT	CASSSSGPTTGTQYF
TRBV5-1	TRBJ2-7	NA	TGCGCCAGCAGGAGTGAGGACAGAGCCTACGAGCAGTACTTC	CASRSEDRAYEQYF